This is a list of T cell receptor beta chains from one sample in a study of blood T cells in healthy people across ages. TCRdb re-called the 5' RACE reads through MiXCR, storing one row per CDR3 protein. The data hold 750,000 or so distinct CDR3 sequences, with around 25% observed a single time. This sample also belongs to another study, concerning T cells of mothers and their children.

The sequencing sample was made of blood. The receptors were sampled from a boy aged 5-17 years in good health. The CDR3 runs from the conserved cysteine through the conserved F or W. A D gene is named only where the DNA matches it firmly. Clone size is stated in some rows and not others, as once, few, many or a class when expanded.

CDR3nt	CDR3aa	v_gene	j_gene	d_gene	abundance
TGTGCCAGCAGACCAGAGACTAGCTTACATGAGCAGTTCTTC	CASRPETSLHEQFF	TRBV25-1	TRBJ2-1	TRBD2	few
TGTGCCAGCAGCGAATGGGACAGGGCGTACGAGCAGTACTTC	CASSEWDRAYEQYF	TRBV6-1	TRBJ2-7	TRBD1	few
TGTGCCAGCAGTCATAAGGACAGGGGGGATGAAAAACTGTTTTTT	CASSHKDRGDEKLFF	TRBV6-5	TRBJ1-4	TRBD1	few
TGCAGCGCCCGACAGGGGGTGAATGGCTACACCTTC	CSARQGVNGYTF	TRBV29-1	TRBJ1-2	TRBD1	few
TGCAGTGCTCCGGACAGAAACCAAGAGACCCAGTACTTC	CSAPDRNQETQYF	TRBV20-1	TRBJ2-5	-	-
TGTGCCAGCAGTGAATCCAGCGGGAGGGCTGGCGGGGAGCTGTTTTTT	CASSESSGRAGGELFF	TRBV2	TRBJ2-2	TRBD2	few
TGCAGTGCTAGAGCGAAGACTAGCGGGAGGAGCTCCTACAATGAGCAGTTCTTC	CSARAKTSGRSSYNEQFF	TRBV20-1	TRBJ2-1	TRBD2	-
TGCAGTGCTAGAGATCTCGGTGGACAGGGGGGACTTCGCCAAGAGACCCAGTACTTC	CSARDLGGQGGLRQETQYF	TRBV20-1	TRBJ2-5	TRBD1	few
TGTGCCAGCAGTCTCGGCAGGTTGATGGGCGCTGAAGCTTTCTTT	CASSLGRLMGAEAFF	TRBV28	TRBJ1-1	-	few
TGTGCCAGCAGCTTAGCTGGGACAGGGGGAACAGATACGCAGTATTTT	CASSLAGTGGTDTQYF	TRBV7-9	TRBJ2-3	TRBD1	-
TGTGCCAGCAGCCCCCGGGATCCGAACACTGAAGCTTTCTTT	CASSPRDPNTEAFF	TRBV6-6	TRBJ1-1	-	-
TGCAGTGCCCTATCCCTAGGGGGAGGAACAGGAACCCAGTACTTC	CSALSLGGGTGTQYF	TRBV20-1	TRBJ2-5	-	few
TGTGCCATCAGTGAGACCGGAGATGAGCAGTTCTTC	CAISETGDEQFF	TRBV10-3	TRBJ2-1	-	-
TGTGCCAGCAGCCAAGATAACAGGGGATGGGGCTACACCTTC	CASSQDNRGWGYTF	TRBV3-1	TRBJ1-2	TRBD1	few